This TCR beta chain was identified during a study of blood T cells in healthy people across ages. PCR was performed a second time for about 6 to 11 cycles using a sample-barcoded 5' primer and a J-beta primer mix. From the 5' RACE reads, TCRdb called clonotypes with MiXCR, one entry per CDR3 protein. Of 800,000 to 1,300,000 distinct CDR3 sequences in the sample, about 25% were seen once. The table lists this clonotype with a few counts. J lost 9 bases, V lost 0 bases, and 8 bases had no gene match. Germline assignment: CDR1 SGHTA and CDR2 FQGNSA. The CDR3 totals 16 residues. These data were likewise used in another study, on T cells of mothers and their children.

This clonotype originated in a girl aged 2 to 10 in good health. This chain links TRBV7-2 with TRBJ2-2; 9 bases are shared with TRBD2. What was sequenced was blood. This CDR3 reads CASSLALGLAGWELFF. CDR3 in DNA: TGTGCCAGCAGCTTAGCGTTGGGACTAGCTGGTTGGGAGCTGTTTTTT.